Listed below are T cell receptor beta chains from one sample, sequenced in a study of regulatory T cells in long-lasting Graves disease. A single record per CDR3 protein comes from TCRdb applying MiXCR to the multiplex PCR reads. The sample has around 460,000 distinct CDR3 sequences; 14% are singletons. These data also featured in a second study, about T cells in Graves' hyperthyroidism and ophthalmopathy.

The sample here was peripheral blood mononuclear cells (PBMCs), taken at new diagnosis, from a patient treated with antithyroid drugs. The receptors derive from a woman aged 45-59 years with Graves disease. CDR3s include the opening cysteine and the closing phenylalanine or tryptophan. Each record gives: D gene, J gene, V gene, clone size, CDR3 protein, CDR3 DNA. The D gene is left open where the match is weak. Clone size is shown for a subset of rows, as once, few, many or a class of expanded clone.

D gene: -; J gene: TRBJ1-2; V gene: TRBV5-1; clone size: -; CDR3 protein: CASSLGSGYTF; CDR3 DNA: TGCGCCAGCAGCTTGGGCTCTGGCTACACCTTC
D gene: -; J gene: TRBJ2-1; V gene: TRBV5-4; clone size: many; CDR3 protein: CASSGGSGANEQFF; CDR3 DNA: TGTGCCAGCAGCGGGGGTTCAGGGGCCAATGAGCAGTTCTTC
D gene: TRBD1; J gene: TRBJ2-2; V gene: TRBV12-3/TRBV12-4; clone size: many; CDR3 protein: CASSSPTGVTGELFF; CDR3 DNA: TGTGCCAGCAGTAGCCCGACAGGGGTCACCGGGGAGCTGTTTTTT
D gene: -; J gene: TRBJ2-3; V gene: TRBV28; clone size: many; CDR3 protein: CASSWTLTDTQYF; CDR3 DNA: TGTGCCAGCAGTTGGACCCTCACAGATACGCAGTATTTT
D gene: TRBD2; J gene: TRBJ2-1; V gene: TRBV7-3; clone size: -; CDR3 protein: CASSLGVLAGAIRDEQSF; CDR3 DNA: TGTGCCAGCAGCTTAGGAGTTCTAGCGGGAGCCATCAGGGATGAGCAGTCCTTC
D gene: TRBD1; J gene: TRBJ1-1; V gene: TRBV12-3/TRBV12-4; clone size: many; CDR3 protein: CASSPGQGVGAFF; CDR3 DNA: TGTGCCAGCAGCCCCGGACAGGGGGTCGGAGCTTTCTTT
D gene: TRBD2; J gene: TRBJ2-2; V gene: TRBV29-1; clone size: few; CDR3 protein: CSVSREGTGELFF; CDR3 DNA: TGCAGCGTTTCACGGGAGGGCACCGGGGAGCTGTTTTTT
D gene: -; J gene: TRBJ2-5; V gene: TRBV7-9; clone size: many; CDR3 protein: CASRPPGDTQYF; CDR3 DNA: TGTGCCAGCAGACCTCCAGGGGATACCCAGTACTTC
D gene: TRBD2; J gene: TRBJ2-1; V gene: TRBV12-3/TRBV12-4; clone size: -; CDR3 protein: CANSPVGAGVDNEQFF; CDR3 DNA: TGTGCCAACAGCCCCGTTGGAGCGGGAGTCGACAATGAGCAGTTCTTC
D gene: -; J gene: TRBJ2-7; V gene: TRBV2; clone size: many; CDR3 protein: CASSWAPDQLEQYF; CDR3 DNA: TGTGCCAGCAGTTGGGCCCCTGATCAACTCGAGCAGTACTTC
D gene: -; J gene: TRBJ1-2; V gene: TRBV6-5; clone size: many; CDR3 protein: CASSYSTAPYGYTF; CDR3 DNA: TGTGCCAGCAGTTACTCGACAGCTCCCTATGGCTACACCTTC
D gene: -; J gene: TRBJ1-2; V gene: TRBV28; clone size: -; CDR3 protein: CASRKQGDRWGYTF; CDR3 DNA: TGTGCCAGCAGGAAGCAGGGAGATCGGTGGGGCTACACCTTC
D gene: -; J gene: TRBJ1-1; V gene: TRBV19; clone size: -; CDR3 protein: CASSMIESNTEAFF; CDR3 DNA: TGTGCCAGTAGCATGATAGAGAGTAACACTGAAGCTTTCTTT
D gene: TRBD1; J gene: TRBJ2-7; V gene: TRBV7-9; clone size: -; CDR3 protein: CASSPGQGNIYEQYF; CDR3 DNA: TGTGCCAGCAGCCCAGGACAGGGGAACATCTACGAGCAGTACTTC
D gene: TRBD1; J gene: TRBJ2-5; V gene: TRBV10-2; clone size: once; CDR3 protein: CAAQGTEETQYF; CDR3 DNA: TGCGCCGCACAGGGGACGGAGGAGACCCAGTACTTC
D gene: -; J gene: TRBJ2-5; V gene: TRBV10-3; clone size: many; CDR3 protein: CAIGKGETQYF; CDR3 DNA: TGTGCCATCGGAAAGGGAGAGACCCAGTACTTC
D gene: -; J gene: TRBJ2-6; V gene: TRBV29-1; clone size: many; CDR3 protein: CSVEVSGANVLTF; CDR3 DNA: TGCAGCGTTGAGGTCTCGGGGGCCAACGTCCTGACTTTC
D gene: -; J gene: TRBJ1-3; V gene: TRBV3-1; clone size: many; CDR3 protein: CASSPQSSGNTIYF; CDR3 DNA: TGTGCCAGCAGCCCCCAGAGCTCTGGAAACACCATATATTTT
D gene: -; J gene: TRBJ2-1; V gene: TRBV19; clone size: -; CDR3 protein: CASRSRYNEQFF; CDR3 DNA: TGTGCCAGTAGATCCCGCTACAATGAGCAGTTCTTC
D gene: TRBD1; J gene: TRBJ1-1; V gene: TRBV3-1; clone size: -; CDR3 protein: CASSQDRGQGEMLAFF; CDR3 DNA: TGTGCCAGCAGCCAAGACCGGGGACAGGGCGAAATGTTGGCTTTCTTT
D gene: -; J gene: TRBJ1-4; V gene: TRBV5-1; clone size: many; CDR3 protein: CASTSGGGEKLFF; CDR3 DNA: TGCGCCAGCACCTCCGGGGGAGGAGAAAAACTGTTTTTT
D gene: -; J gene: TRBJ2-5; V gene: TRBV9; clone size: -; CDR3 protein: CASSYGGHKETQYF; CDR3 DNA: TGTGCCAGCAGTTATGGCGGACATAAAGAGACCCAGTACTTC
D gene: -; J gene: TRBJ2-1; V gene: TRBV5-5; clone size: few; CDR3 protein: CASSVGDQGFYNEQFF; CDR3 DNA: TGTGCCAGCAGCGTAGGAGATCAGGGATTCTACAATGAGCAGTTCTTC
D gene: -; J gene: TRBJ2-5; V gene: TRBV29-1; clone size: -; CDR3 protein: CSVEGWTDQETQYF; CDR3 DNA: TGCAGCGTTGAGGGGTGGACAGACCAAGAGACCCAGTACTTC
D gene: TRBD2; J gene: TRBJ2-3; V gene: TRBV6-2/TRBV6-3; clone size: few; CDR3 protein: CASSEPGGEGDTQYF; CDR3 DNA: TGTGCCAGCAGTGAACCGGGAGGCGAAGGAGATACGCAGTATTTT
D gene: -; J gene: TRBJ1-1; V gene: TRBV7-6; clone size: many; CDR3 protein: CASSSDTNTEAFF; CDR3 DNA: TGTGCCAGCAGCTCGGACACAAACACTGAAGCTTTCTTT
D gene: TRBD2; J gene: TRBJ2-5; V gene: TRBV7-7; clone size: few; CDR3 protein: CASSASGLQETQYF; CDR3 DNA: TGTGCCAGCAGCGCCTCGGGACTACAAGAGACCCAGTACTTC
D gene: -; J gene: TRBJ1-3; V gene: TRBV3-1; clone size: many; CDR3 protein: CASRRAEAGNTIYF; CDR3 DNA: TGTGCCAGCAGACGCGCAGAGGCTGGAAACACCATATATTTT
D gene: TRBD1; J gene: TRBJ1-1; V gene: TRBV3-1; clone size: many; CDR3 protein: CASSRDSGMNTEAFF; CDR3 DNA: TGTGCCAGCAGCCGGGACAGCGGTATGAACACTGAAGCTTTCTTT
D gene: TRBD2; J gene: TRBJ2-5; V gene: TRBV7-9; clone size: many; CDR3 protein: CASSPRLAANTQYF; CDR3 DNA: TGTGCCAGCAGCCCTAGACTAGCGGCCAACACCCAGTACTTC
D gene: TRBD1; J gene: TRBJ2-5; V gene: TRBV25-1; clone size: few; CDR3 protein: CASSTSTGGGETQYF; CDR3 DNA: TGTGCCAGCAGCACCTCAACAGGGGGCGGGGAGACCCAGTACTTC
D gene: -; J gene: TRBJ2-7; V gene: TRBV19; clone size: -; CDR3 protein: CASMERSYEQYF; CDR3 DNA: TGTGCCAGTATGGAGCGGTCCTACGAGCAGTACTTC
D gene: -; J gene: TRBJ2-1; V gene: TRBV28; clone size: many; CDR3 protein: CASSSPGVAEYNEQFF; CDR3 DNA: TGTGCCAGCAGTTCCCCCGGTGTAGCGGAGTACAATGAGCAGTTCTTC
D gene: TRBD2; J gene: TRBJ2-1; V gene: TRBV29-1; clone size: few; CDR3 protein: CSVEARFGGRKYNEQFF; CDR3 DNA: TGCAGCGTTGAAGCACGCTTCGGCGGGAGGAAATACAATGAGCAGTTCTTC
D gene: -; J gene: TRBJ2-2; V gene: TRBV19; clone size: -; CDR3 protein: CASSMTYGELFF; CDR3 DNA: TGTGCCAGTAGTATGACGTACGGGGAGCTGTTTTTT
D gene: -; J gene: TRBJ2-7; V gene: TRBV7-9; clone size: -; CDR3 protein: CASSSGKSSYEQYF; CDR3 DNA: TGTGCCAGCAGCTCAGGGAAAAGCTCCTACGAGCAGTACTTC
D gene: TRBD1; J gene: TRBJ2-7; V gene: TRBV11-2; clone size: many; CDR3 protein: CASSLSRGQAYEQYF; CDR3 DNA: TGTGCCAGCAGCTTAAGCAGGGGGCAAGCGTACGAGCAGTACTTC
D gene: -; J gene: TRBJ2-5; V gene: TRBV27; clone size: many; CDR3 protein: CASSLGEVSMYGTQYF; CDR3 DNA: TGTGCCAGCAGTTTAGGGGAAGTCTCCATGTACGGGACCCAGTACTTC
D gene: -; J gene: TRBJ2-7; V gene: TRBV5-5; clone size: many; CDR3 protein: CASSRGGSVYEQYF; CDR3 DNA: TGTGCCAGCAGCAGGGGGGGCTCGGTCTACGAGCAGTACTTC
D gene: -; J gene: TRBJ2-7; V gene: TRBV6-5; clone size: many; CDR3 protein: CASSWGNYEQYF; CDR3 DNA: TGTGCCAGCAGTTGGGGCAACTACGAGCAGTACTTC
D gene: TRBD1; J gene: TRBJ2-2; V gene: TRBV20-1; clone size: -; CDR3 protein: CSAPDRSPAGELFF; CDR3 DNA: TGCAGTGCACCGGACAGGAGTCCCGCCGGGGAGCTGTTTTTT
D gene: TRBD2; J gene: TRBJ2-3; V gene: TRBV5-5; clone size: -; CDR3 protein: CASSQGVGAGGPDTQYF; CDR3 DNA: TGTGCCAGCAGCCAAGGGGTGGGAGCGGGAGGGCCAGATACGCAGTATTTT
D gene: TRBD2; J gene: TRBJ2-3; V gene: TRBV13; clone size: -; CDR3 protein: CASSLLAGGESSTDTQYF; CDR3 DNA: TGTGCCAGCAGCTTACTAGCGGGAGGGGAGTCTAGCACAGATACGCAGTATTTT
D gene: -; J gene: TRBJ2-7; V gene: TRBV28; clone size: many; CDR3 protein: CASTPHGTGYEQYF; CDR3 DNA: TGTGCCAGCACCCCACACGGGACGGGCTACGAGCAGTACTTC